The subject of this entry is one T cell receptor beta chain. Antigen: not known. Amplification used 60 Vbeta primers and 13 Jbeta primers. Repertoires were generated with immunoSEQ multiplex PCR, while TCRdb's copy carries only in-frame clones and drops some. The sample lists about 150,000 clones, over 70% occurring once. This sample stems from a study of cytomegalovirus exposure and HLA in healthy donors. Broader study findings: Accurate prediction of HLA-A and HLA-B alleles (for most subjects) was reportedly achieved from TCR beta sequences.

Germline lookup yields CDR1 SGDLS and CDR2 YYNGEE. Unmatched junction bases numbered 8, after V lost 3 bases and J lost 2 bases. This CDR3 has 16 amino acids. Input material: PBMCs. The receptor was derived from a man aged 30 to 39 in good health and CMV-seronegative. The gene calls are TRBV9 and TRBJ2-3; 8 bases are a match to TRBD2. The CDR3 bases are TGTGCCAGCAGCGCAGCGGGAGCGGGGGACACAGATACGCAGTATTTT. Protein product: CASSAAGAGDTDTQYF.